The 5 T cell receptor beta chains below come from one sample, sequenced in a study of T cell repertoires in cytomegalovirus infection. TCRdb reanalysed the reads using MiXCR and keeps one entry per CDR3 protein. The sample lists hundreds of thousands of distinct CDR3 sequences; 15% to 20% were seen once. Input material: PBMCs. The receptors originated from a human donor in good health (CMV status not recorded). Some clones in this sample may be carry-over from other donors' samples.

In this sample, this clonotype turned up a few times. The chain uses TRBV20-1 and TRBJ2-3, with 11 bases identical to TRBD2. V shed 4 bases and J 2 bases; nucleotides not matched to a gene: 5. CDR1 and CDR2 (germline): DFQATT, SNEGSKA (reference sequence). This CDR3 region has 15 residues. The CDR3 DNA is TGCAGTGCTACCGGGACTAGCGGCTTCACAGATACGCAGTATTTT. Translating gives CSATGTSGFTDTQYF.

This clonotype was detected many times. This rearrangement joins TRBV10-3 to TRBJ1-1; D perhaps matches TRBD1 (5 bases). CDR1 and CDR2 (germline): ENHRY, SYGVKD. This CDR3 contains 15 residues. Deletions cut 0 bases from V and 0 bases from J, with 8 bases between. CDR3 bases: TGTGCCATCAGTGAGTCACAGGTGATGAACACTGAAGCTTTCTTT. This gives the protein CAISESQVMNTEAFF.

This clonotype showed up just a few times. The V call is TRBV4-1, the J call TRBJ1-6; 7 bases are shared with TRBD1. CDR1 MGHRA and CDR2 YSYEKL come from the germline V gene. J lost 8 bases, V lost 3 bases, and 7 bases had no gene match. This CDR3 is built from 15 residues. CDR3 DNA: TGCGCCAGCAGCCAGACGGCCACAGGGGATTCACCCCTCCACTTT. As protein: CASSQTATGDSPLHF.

This clonotype was seen only a few times. V usage is TRBV24-1 and J usage is TRBJ2-7; D may be TRBD2 (5 bases). The CDR3 consists of 13 residues. Germline-derived CDR1 and CDR2 are KGHDR and SFDVKD. Trimming cost V 0 bases and J 7 bases, with 9 bases left between them. The CDR3: CATSDLEGWEQYF. For the CDR3, the DNA is TGTGCCACCAGTGATTTGGAGGGATGGGAGCAGTACTTC.

This clonotype occurred many times. This chain connects TRBV12-3 or TRBV12-4 to TRBJ2-7, with 7 nucleotides matching TRBD2. With 10 bases clipped from V and 0 bases from J, the junction kept 9 bases outside the gene matches. The CDR3 consists of 14 residues. For the CDR3, the DNA is TGTGCCATTTCCTCGGGGGGATCCTCCTACGAGCAGTACTTC. Its protein product is CAISSGGSSYEQYF.